The TCR beta chain described here comes from a study of blood T cell repertoires in COVID-19. Looked up from germline, CDR1 is SGHVS and CDR2 is FQNEAQ. The CDR3 is 16 amino acids. V shed 1 base and J 7 bases; nucleotides not matched to a gene: 11. Clones were read by immunoSEQ multiplex PCR, and TCRdb kept only the in-frame ones, dropping some. The sample shows roughly 250,000 clones, around 85% of them seen only once. V is TRBV7-8 and J is TRBJ2-7, with 9 bases that match TRBD1. This receptor was identified in an elderly woman with acute or convalescent COVID-19. Sequenced input: peripheral blood. CDR3 amino acids: CASSLGLGQGIGEQYF. DNA of the CDR3: TGTGCCAGCAGCTTAGGGCTGGGACAGGGAATAGGGGAGCAGTACTTC.